This record concerns one T cell receptor beta chain sequence. As yet, its antigen is unknown. These data originate in a study of blood T cells in healthy people across ages. Germline CDR1 is LNHDA and CDR2 is SQIVND (reference sequence). V lost 6 bases and J lost 8; bases outside the gene matches: 10. The CDR3 runs to 14 residues. Alongside a J-beta primer mix, a sample-barcoded 5' primer served in a second PCR lasting about 7 to 11 cycles. TCRdb reprocessed the 5' RACE reads with MiXCR, giving one entry per CDR3 protein. This sample has 1.5 million to 2 million distinct CDR3 sequences, with 49% found just once. Study results and caveats: In the absence of known donor CMV status, changes in expanded clonotypes were possibly confounded.

The V gene is TRBV19, the J gene TRBJ2-4, with 7 bases identical to TRBD2. The sequence derives from a middle-aged woman in good health. Specimen: blood. CDR3 protein: CASSRGAGADIQYF. For the CDR3, the DNA is TGTGCCAGTAGCCGAGGGGCGGGAGCGGACATTCAGTACTTC. The variable domain in full, with the rest retrieved from reference TRBV19 and TRBJ2-4, is DGGITQSPKYLFRKEGQNVTLSCEQNLNHDAMYWYRQDPGQGLRLIYYSQIVNDFQKGDIAEGYSVSREKKESFPLTVTSAQKNPTAFYLCASSRGAGADIQYFGAGTRLSVL.